This is a list of T cell receptor beta chains from one sample in a study of cytomegalovirus exposure and HLA in healthy donors. Method: immunoSEQ multiplex PCR; TCRdb's copy keeps in-frame clones and lacks some. The sample holds approximately 130,000 clones, about 81% seen once. The material sequenced was PBMCs. The receptors here all came from a woman in her forties or fifties in good health and CMV-seropositive. The CDR3 runs from the conserved cysteine through the conserved F or W. The D gene is left open where the match is weak.

TRBJ2-5 | NA | TRBV15 | CATSRDLVNQETQYF
TRBJ2-5 | NA | TRBV5-5 | CASSPLGGAETQYF
TRBJ2-1 | NA | TRBV2 | CASRVGLGGAYNEQFF
TRBJ2-5 | TRBD1 | TRBV15 | CATSREGQVGTQYF
TRBJ1-6 | TRBD1 | TRBV11-2 | CASSLGLQGAPPNF
TRBJ1-4 | NA | TRBV7-9 | CASSPGHNNEKLFF
TRBJ1-1 | NA | TRBV5-1 | CASAVARETNTEAFF
TRBJ1-1 | TRBD1 | TRBV18 | CASSLLQGQGEAFF
TRBJ2-6 | NA | TRBV5-8 | CAIARYRVSGANVLTF
TRBJ1-1 | NA | TRBV19 | CASSIVGDTRLLFF
TRBJ2-5 | NA | TRBV7-9 | CVSSLDSHGQETQYF
TRBJ1-5 | TRBD1 | TRBV7-8 | CASSPRDRENQPQHF
TRBJ1-2 | TRBD1 | TRBV5-1 | CASSLNAGGNYGYTF
TRBJ2-3 | TRBD2 | TRBV28 | CASSIPASGSTDTQYF
TRBJ2-2 | TRBD2 | TRBV6-1 | CASSEPPRAGLLGDPGELVF
TRBJ2-3 | TRBD2 | TRBV29-1 | CSVAPQNLAGVQYF
TRBJ2-1 | NA | TRBV21-1 | CASSKGPGQGFF
TRBJ1-6 | NA | TRBV28 | CASSLTGISNSPLHF
TRBJ1-2 | NA | TRBV21-1 | CARLYGEFRANYGYTF
TRBJ2-5 | TRBD2 | TRBV5-6 | CASSPTRGSGGWETQYF
TRBJ2-1 | NA | TRBV7-8 | CASSFGPGLITEQFF
TRBJ1-2 | NA | TRBV5-8 | CASSLDWRSTIRGYTF
TRBJ1-5 | TRBD1 | TRBV18 | CASSQNWDRGNQPQHF
TRBJ2-5 | NA | TRBV2 | CASSEVPGPETQYF
TRBJ2-5 | TRBD2 | TRBV2 | CASGREKETQYF
TRBJ2-7 | TRBD1 | TRBV2 | CASSEAGTGGHEQYF
TRBJ2-5 | NA | TRBV2 | CASSGRVVETQYF
TRBJ2-7 | TRBD2 | TRBV27 | CASSRGLAGDYEQYF
NA | TRBD2 | TRBV7-2 | CASSLPLAGYEQYF
TRBJ1-3 | TRBD1 | TRBV18 | CASSPQGEYGNTIYF
TRBJ2-1 | TRBD2 | TRBV5-1 | CASSHLTSGSIYESLNEQFF
TRBJ1-1 | NA | TRBV10-3 | CAISETPIGSVTEAFF
TRBJ2-5 | NA | TRBV7-9 | CASSSRLQGGETQYF
TRBJ2-2 | TRBD1 | TRBV9 | CASSAGTGQDTGELFF
TRBJ1-5 | NA | TRBV19 | CASSTPSRGRLSNQPQHF
TRBJ2-1 | TRBD2 | TRBV2 | CASRERAGGTYNEQFF
TRBJ1-2 | NA | TRBV5-4 | CASSFIEPTVGGYTF
TRBJ2-5 | TRBD2 | TRBV5-6 | CASSSLLAGVKETQYF
NA | NA | TRBV11-2 | CASSLDRVYYEQYF
TRBJ2-5 | NA | TRBV29-1 | CSVDGVGTFVQETQYF
TRBJ1-3 | NA | TRBV6-5 | CASSYQGFGNTIYF
TRBJ1-1 | NA | TRBV27 | CASRATVNTEAFF
TRBJ2-7 | NA | TRBV9 | CASSVGGGFVYEQYF
TRBJ1-4 | NA | TRBV7-9 | CASSLQGGNEKLFF
TRBJ2-1 | NA | TRBV4-1 | CASSSDNYNEQFF
TRBJ2-3 | TRBD2 | TRBV28 | CASSLGLVELAGVTDTQYF
TRBJ1-6 | TRBD1 | TRBV5-1 | CASSLQGATYNSPLHF
TRBJ1-5 | NA | TRBV30 | CAWSVGESNQPQHF
TRBJ2-1 | TRBD1 | TRBV7-8 | CASSLAPPGGGHNEQFF
TRBJ2-1 | TRBD1 | TRBV2 | CASSPGQGVAYNEQFF